This TCR beta chain is from a study of blood T cells in healthy people across ages. The authors ran a second PCR of about 6 to 11 cycles using a sample-barcoded 5' primer and a J-beta primer mix. TCRdb fed the 5' RACE reads into MiXCR, producing one record per CDR3 protein. The sample holds approximately 290,000 distinct CDR3 sequences, less than 30% seen once. This clonotype has only a few counts. Trimming left V 1 base short and J 12 bases short, with 9 bases between. CDR3 size: 11 residues. CDR1 is MNHNS, CDR2 SASEGT, per germline. The chain carries TRBV6-1 and TRBJ1-2; the D gene is possibly TRBD1 (6 bases). Specimen: blood. This receptor was obtained from a woman in her 70s in good health. DNA for the CDR3: TGTGCCAGCAGTGAAGACAGGGTCGACACCTTC. It codes for CASSEDRVDTF.